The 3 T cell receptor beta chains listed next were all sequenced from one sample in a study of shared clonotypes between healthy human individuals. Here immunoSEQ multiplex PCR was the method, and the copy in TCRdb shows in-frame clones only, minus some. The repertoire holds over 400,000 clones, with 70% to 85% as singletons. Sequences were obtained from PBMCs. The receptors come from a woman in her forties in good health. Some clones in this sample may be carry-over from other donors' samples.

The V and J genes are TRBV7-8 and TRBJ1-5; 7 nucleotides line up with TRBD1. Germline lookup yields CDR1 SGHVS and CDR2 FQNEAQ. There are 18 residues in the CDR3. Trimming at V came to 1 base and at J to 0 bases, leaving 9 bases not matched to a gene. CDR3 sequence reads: CASSLVSTGWASNQPQHF. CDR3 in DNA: TGTGCCAGCAGCTTAGTTTCGACAGGGTGGGCTAGCAATCAGCCCCAGCATTTT.

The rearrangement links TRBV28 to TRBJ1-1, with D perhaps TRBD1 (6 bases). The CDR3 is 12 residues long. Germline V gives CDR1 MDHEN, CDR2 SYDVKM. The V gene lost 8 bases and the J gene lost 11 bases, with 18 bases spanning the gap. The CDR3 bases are TGTGCCAGCTTCCGGAGGGGGGGGCCGGCTTTCTTT. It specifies CASFRRGGPAFF.

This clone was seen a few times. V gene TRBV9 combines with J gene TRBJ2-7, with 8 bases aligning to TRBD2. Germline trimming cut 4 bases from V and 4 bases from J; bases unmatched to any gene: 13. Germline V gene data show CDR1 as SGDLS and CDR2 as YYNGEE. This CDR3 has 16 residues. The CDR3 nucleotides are TGTGCCAGCAGCCCCTCGGGCGGGAGGCCCTCATACGAGCAGTACTTC. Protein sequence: CASSPSGGRPSYEQYF.